One sample yielded the 32 T cell receptor beta chains listed below, sequenced in a study of beta chain features in type 1 diabetes. Study-wide results and limits: Type 1 diabetes patients had TCRB CDR3s that were shorter (moderately but significantly so) in all four CD4+ subsets.

No antigen is known for these receptors. Sequencing targeted expressed TCRB transcripts, as all isolated RNA had been reverse transcribed. Assay: immunoSEQ multiplex PCR; the TCRdb copy retains only in-frame clones and omits some. The profile shows 640,000 or so clones, 11% to 15% of them singletons. Sequenced sample: naive CD4+ T cells from blood. These receptors were collected from a man between 18 and 29 years old with type 1 diabetes.

The rearrangement links TRBV5-5 to TRBJ1-4, with D perhaps matching TRBD1 (5 bases). V shed 1 base and J shed 10 bases, with 11 bases lying between them. This CDR3 is built from 13 residues. Per germline, CDR1 SGHKS and CDR2 YYEKEE (reference sequence). In nucleotides, the CDR3 is TGTGCCAGCAGCTTGCCAAGGGGCGGAAAACTGTTTTTT. Translating gives CASSLPRGGKLFF.

This clone was detected a few times. The chain couples TRBV30 to TRBJ1-1; no clear D gene. Germline V gene lookup returns CDR1 GTSNPN and CDR2 SVGIG (reference sequence). The CDR3 spans 11 residues. Trimming removed 8 bases from V and 1 base from J, with 8 bases in between. CDR3 in DNA: TGTGCCCGACGGAGGAACACTGAAGCTTTCTTT. Translated, it gives CARRRNTEAFF.

CDR3 loop: CASNPIKPYSSYEQYF. CDR3 in DNA: TGTGCCAGCAACCCCATCAAACCTTACAGCTCCTACGAGCAGTACTTC. The chain is built from TRBV27 and TRBJ2-7; D gene unclear. Germline assignment: CDR1 MNHEY and CDR2 SMNVEV (reference sequence). CDR3 length: 16 residues. The V gene lost 7 bases and the J gene lost 0 bases, with 19 bases spanning the gap.

This clone has a handful of counts. This chain uses TRBV7-9 with TRBJ2-7, with D possibly matching TRBD2 (5 bases). The CDR3 sequence is 13 residues long. The V gene's germline CDR1 is SEHNR and CDR2 FQNEAQ (reference sequence). Trimming pared 2 bases from V and 2 bases from J, leaving 7 bases between. The DNA for the CDR3 is TGTGCCAGCAGCTTAAGAGGGACCTACGAGCAGTACTTC. It codes for CASSLRGTYEQYF.

The chain is built from TRBV4-2 and TRBJ1-5; D might be TRBD1 (5 bases). V gave up 0 bases and J gave up 7 bases, with 22 bases separating them. The CDR3 is 18 residues long. Germline V gene sequence: CDR1 LGHNA, CDR2 YNFKEQ. The CDR3 DNA sequence: TGTGCCAGCAGCCAAGAAATGAGGGGAGGGACGGAAAGGCAGCCCCAGCATTTT. Translated, it gives CASSQEMRGGTERQPQHF.

The V and J genes are TRBV30 and TRBJ1-4; D may be TRBD1 (5 bases). The germline V and J ends were trimmed by 8 bases and 7 bases, with 17 bases remaining between them. The CDR3 sequence is 13 residues long. Germline V CDR1 and CDR2: GTSNPN, SVGIG (reference sequence). The CDR3 nucleotides are TGTGCCCTGGATGGTGGGGGAGGTGAAAAACTGTTTTTT. Translating it yields CALDGGGGEKLFF.

This clone appeared a few times. The genes are TRBV11-3 and TRBJ2-5, with 7 bases fitting TRBD1. Germline CDR1 SGHNT, CDR2 YENEEA. The CDR3 runs to 16 residues. Unmatched junction bases numbered 7, after V lost 1 base and J lost 2 bases. CDR3 sequence reads: CASSLGAGDSQETQYF. In nucleotides, the CDR3 is TGTGCCAGCAGCTTAGGCGCCGGGGACAGTCAAGAGACCCAGTACTTC.

This clone was seen a few times. This chain uses TRBV7-2 with TRBJ2-2; the D is unclear. This CDR3 has 13 amino acids. Trimming shortened V by 2 bases and J by 8 bases, and 9 bases separated the two germline ends. The V gene's germline CDR1 is SGHTA and CDR2 FQGNSA. CDR3: CASSLWGGGELFF. Written as DNA, the CDR3 is TGTGCCAGCAGCTTATGGGGTGGTGGGGAGCTGTTTTTT.

In its sample, this clone was seen a few times. The chain links TRBV19 to TRBJ2-5; maybe TRBD2 (6 bases). The CDR3 spans 15 residues. Looked up from germline, CDR1 is LNHDA and CDR2 is SQIVND (reference sequence). With 10 bases removed from V and 4 bases from J, the gap between germline ends came to 22 bases. In DNA, the CDR3 is TGTGCCACACAGGACGGGAGATTGAAATCAGAGACCCAGTACTTC. Its translation: CATQDGRLKSETQYF.

This clone has just a few counts. This rearrangement joins TRBV30 to TRBJ1-1; D unresolved. V was pared by 3 bases and J by 4 bases, with 9 bases between. The germline V gene encodes CDR1 GTSNPN and CDR2 SVGIG (reference sequence). This CDR3 contains 12 residues. CDR3 bases: TGTGCCTGGAGGATAATGGCCACTGAAGCTTTCTTT. Its protein is CAWRIMATEAFF.

A few counts support this clone. CDR3 sequence (DNA): TGTGCCAGCTCACCACAAGGGGCTTCCTACGAGCAGTACTTC. Translating it yields CASSPQGASYEQYF. The chain joins TRBV18 to TRBJ2-7; tentatively, D is TRBD1 (5 bases). This CDR3 contains 14 residues. Trimming shortened V by 1 base and J by 1 base, and 8 bases separated the two germline ends. Germline V gives CDR1 KGHSH, CDR2 LQKENI.

The rearrangement links TRBV5-1 to TRBJ1-4, with 11 bases lining up with TRBD1. The V gene end was trimmed by 4 bases and the J gene end by 8 bases; junction bases not matched to a gene: 7. Germline lookup yields CDR1 SGHRS and CDR2 YFSETQ. The CDR3 loop spans 15 amino acids. The CDR3 protein is CASSGQGASEEKLFF. CDR3 in DNA: TGCGCCAGCAGCGGACAGGGGGCGAGTGAAGAAAAACTGTTTTTT.

This clone has only a few counts. The gene calls are TRBV5-4 and TRBJ2-7; TRBD1 matches 12 bases. The CDR3 contains 16 residues. Per germline, CDR1 SGHNT and CDR2 YYREEE (reference sequence). V gave up 0 bases and J gave up 5 bases; unmatched junction bases: 6. Written as DNA, the CDR3 is TGTGCCAGCAGCTTGGGAGGGACAGGGGGCATCCACGAGCAGTACTTC. It yields the protein CASSLGGTGGIHEQYF. The whole variable domain, filled in from reference TRBV5-4 and TRBJ2-7, reads ETGVTQSPTHLIKTRGQQVTLRCSSQSGHNTVSWYQQALGQGPQFIFQYYREEENGRGNFPPRFSGLQFPNYSSELNVNALELDDSALYLCASSLGGTGGIHEQYFGPGTRLTVT.

The rearrangement links TRBV7-2 to TRBJ2-2; unclear D gene. Germline CDR1 SGHTA, CDR2 FQGNSA. Trimming removed 5 bases from V and 1 base from J, with 14 bases in between. The CDR3 spans 16 residues. The CDR3 loop is CASSPPVKRNTGELFF. The CDR3 region has the DNA TGTGCCAGCAGCCCCCCAGTAAAAAGGAACACCGGGGAGCTGTTTTTT.

The rearrangement joins TRBV5-1 to TRBJ2-1, with D tentatively TRBD2 (6 bases). Germline V gene sequence: CDR1 SGHRS, CDR2 YFSETQ. This CDR3 has 16 residues. V gave up 0 bases and J gave up 4 bases, with 14 bases separating them. CDR3 loop: CASSLDPGGVYNEQFF. The DNA for the CDR3 is TGCGCCAGCAGCTTGGACCCAGGCGGGGTTTACAATGAGCAGTTCTTC.

This clone has only a few counts. This rearrangement joins TRBV7-2 to TRBJ2-7; 7 positions match TRBD1. The CDR3 is 14 residues long. Per germline, CDR1 SGHTA and CDR2 FQGNSA. Trimming took 5 bases from V and 6 from J; bases not matched to a gene: 10. In nucleotides, the CDR3 is TGTGCCAGCAGCGTGACAGGGATCAAGGCCGAGCAGTACTTC. It translates to CASSVTGIKAEQYF.

This clone occurred a few times. The chain links TRBV29-1 to TRBJ1-2, with 7 bases lining up with TRBD1. Trimming at V came to 7 bases and at J to 1 base, leaving 15 bases not matched to a gene. The CDR3 runs to 16 residues. Germline CDR1 reads SQVTM; CDR2 reads ANQGSEA. The CDR3 coding sequence is TGCAGCGCCCTTAGCGGGCAGGGGGAGAGTAACTATGGCTACACCTTC. It is translated as CSALSGQGESNYGYTF.

Turning to this clone: The same CDR3 is also encoded by other DNA sequences in this sample. The chain links TRBV12-5 to TRBJ2-1; perhaps D is TRBD1 or TRBD2 (5 bases each). The CDR3 has 15 residues. CDR1 and CDR2 (germline): LGHNT, FRNRAP. With 6 bases removed from V and 3 bases from J, the gap between germline ends came to 15 bases. Here the CDR3 reads CASGLGLAGYNEQFF. As DNA, the CDR3 is TGTGCTAGTGGACTGGGGCTAGCAGGCTACAATGAGCAGTTCTTC.

The chain carries TRBV9 and TRBJ2-3; D is uncertain. V was cut by 0 bases and J by 4 bases, with 9 bases left in between. Germline V CDR1 and CDR2: SGDLS, YYNGEE. This CDR3 contains 14 residues. Here the CDR3 reads CASSVVTAADTQYF. Here the CDR3 DNA reads TGTGCCAGCAGCGTAGTCACTGCCGCAGATACGCAGTATTTT.

This clone was detected a few times. V is TRBV30 and J is TRBJ1-1; D not resolved. The V and J ends lost 2 bases and 0 bases respectively, with 7 bases between them. The CDR3 totals 13 residues. Germline-derived CDR1 and CDR2 are GTSNPN and SVGIG (reference sequence). The CDR3 DNA follows: TGTGCCTGGAGTCGGACTATGAACACTGAAGCTTTCTTT. Protein: CAWSRTMNTEAFF.

This chain connects TRBV19 to TRBJ2-5; the D call may be TRBD1 or TRBD2 (5 bases each). This CDR3 contains 11 residues. Looked up from germline, CDR1 is LNHDA and CDR2 is SQIVND (reference sequence). The ends were cut back, 10 bases at V and 5 bases at J, with 11 bases in the middle. Here the CDR3 DNA reads TGTGCCACGGACTGGGGGGAGACCCAGTACTTC. This gives the protein CATDWGETQYF.

This clone was seen more than once but under ten times. The chain combines TRBV7-9 with TRBJ2-2; 11 bases align to TRBD1. The germline gives CDR1 SEHNR, CDR2 FQNEAQ (reference sequence). The CDR3 spans 18 residues. Trimming at V came to 3 bases and at J to 1 base, leaving 7 bases not matched to a gene. CDR3 protein: CASSFRTGGPKNTGELFF. For the CDR3, the DNA is TGTGCCAGCAGCTTTAGGACAGGGGGCCCCAAGAACACCGGGGAGCTGTTTTTT.

This clone was recorded a few times. CDR3 region: CASSDPNQGNQPQHF. The CDR3, as DNA: TGTGCCAGCAGTGACCCCAACCAGGGTAATCAGCCCCAGCATTTT. J is TRBJ1-5 and V is TRBV6-1, with D tentatively TRBD1 (5 bases). The V end was cut by 3 bases, the J end by 4 bases, with 13 bases between. The CDR3 is 15 amino acids. Germline lookup yields CDR1 MNHNS and CDR2 SASEGT.

The chain combines TRBV19 with TRBJ1-2, with 9 bases aligning to TRBD1. The CDR3 consists of 14 residues. Germline CDR1 LNHDA, CDR2 SQIVND (reference sequence). Trimming removed 7 bases from V and 8 bases from J; junction bases left unmatched: 11. The CDR3 bases are TGTGCCAGTACCCACTGGGACAGGGAGAGGGGCTACACCTTC. Protein sequence: CASTHWDRERGYTF. Looking up the rest from reference TRBV19 and TRBJ1-2 gives the full variable domain: DGGITQSPKYLFRKEGQNVTLSCEQNLNHDAMYWYRQDPGQGLRLIYYSQIVNDFQKGDIAEGYSVSREKKESFPLTVTSAQKNPTAFYLCASTHWDRERGYTFGSGTRLTVV.

This clone was observed a few times. The rearrangement joins TRBV6-5 to TRBJ1-2; the match to TRBD1 covers 7 bases. Losses at the gene ends were 6 bases for V and 5 bases for J; bases not matched to a gene: 3. CDR3 size: 12 residues. CDR1 and CDR2 (germline): MNHEY, SVGAGI. CDR3 sequence reads: CASRGTDYGYTF. DNA for the CDR3: TGTGCCAGCAGAGGGACAGATTATGGCTACACCTTC.

The chain couples TRBV6-6 to TRBJ1-1; 10 nucleotides line up with TRBD1. CDR3 length: 13 amino acids. Trimming at V came to 8 bases and at J to 4 bases, leaving 4 bases not matched to a gene. Per germline, CDR1 MNHNY and CDR2 SVGAGI (reference sequence). The DNA of the CDR3 is TGTGCCAGCCTAGGGACAGGGGTCACTGAAGCTTTCTTT. Its translation: CASLGTGVTEAFF.

The rearrangement joins TRBV5-4 to TRBJ1-2; D gene ambiguous. The CDR3 totals 13 residues. Trimming shortened V by 0 bases and J by 2 bases, and 5 bases separated the two germline ends. CDR1 SGHNT and CDR2 YYREEE come from the germline V gene (reference sequence). The CDR3 sequence: CASSLVSNYGYTF. DNA of the CDR3: TGTGCCAGCAGCTTGGTTTCCAACTATGGCTACACCTTC.

The CDR3 sequence is CASSDRENTEAFF. CDR3 nucleotide sequence: TGTGCCAGCAGCGACAGGGAGAACACTGAAGCTTTCTTT. The rearrangement links TRBV2 to TRBJ1-1; TRBD1 aligns across 7 bases. The germline V gene has CDR1 SNHLY and CDR2 FYNNEI. The trim removed 6 bases at V and 1 base at J, leaving 2 bases unmatched. The length of the CDR3 is 13 residues.

Only a few counts were recorded for this clone. CDR3 sequence: CACRGASGSYEQYF. The CDR3 bases are TGTGCCTGTCGGGGGGCTAGCGGGAGCTACGAGCAGTACTTC. J is TRBJ2-7 and V is TRBV2; 10 nucleotides agree with TRBD2. CDR3 length equals 14 residues. CDR1 and CDR2 from the germline V gene are SNHLY and FYNNEI. Trimming cost V 11 bases and J 3 bases; bases outside gene matches: 10.

The J gene is TRBJ2-7, the V gene TRBV19; 8 bases map to TRBD1. The CDR3 runs to 15 residues. V lost 4 bases to trimming and J lost 2 bases; unmatched junction nucleotides: 7. CDR1 and CDR2 from the germline V gene are LNHDA and SQIVND (reference sequence). The CDR3 bases are TGTGCCAGTAGTAGGATTGGACAGGGACCCTACGAGCAGTACTTC. This gives the protein CASSRIGQGPYEQYF.

The chain carries TRBV6-4 and TRBJ1-6; D not certain. Germline CDR1 is MRHNA and CDR2 is SNTAGT. The CDR3 has 15 amino acids. V lost 3 bases and J 9 bases, leaving 15 bases between the germline ends. CDR3 sequence reads: CASSETPAGGSPLHF. Written as DNA, the CDR3 is TGTGCCAGCAGTGAGACCCCGGCAGGAGGTTCACCCCTCCACTTT.

This rearrangement joins TRBV30 to TRBJ1-1, with D possibly being TRBD1 (6 bases). There are 13 residues in the CDR3. CDR1 and CDR2 (germline): GTSNPN, SVGIG (reference sequence). V was clipped by 5 bases and J by 9 bases, with 19 bases between them. The CDR3 nucleotides are TGTGCCTGGGGCACGGACAGTAGAGTGCAAGCTTTCTTT. It codes for CAWGTDSRVQAFF.